This T cell receptor beta chain was retrieved from a study of human T cells and chemical hapten exposure. TCRdb called the RACE reads again in MiXCR, with one record for every CDR3 protein. The sample has about 340,000 distinct CDR3 sequences, 6% to 8.5% seen once. There are a few counts of this clonotype. Only one base separates this from a far larger clonotype, so it likely reflects a read error. Trimming cost V 3 bases and J 5 bases, with 3 bases left between them. The CDR3 is made up of 11 amino acids. Germline loops: CDR1 ENHRY, CDR2 SYGVKD. As for time point: patch test 1, 2 weeks after DPC sensitization. Noted treatment: therapeutic diphenylcyclopropenone sensitization with weekly scalp DPC.

Sequencing was performed on whole blood, taken in connection with sensitization to the hapten diphenylcyclopropenone (DPC). The clonotype originates from a woman aged 18-35 years with alopecia areata. Some clones in this sample may be carry-over from other donors' samples. V usage is TRBV10-3 and J usage is TRBJ2-3; D unresolved. The CDR3: CAISDGDTQYF. The CDR3 bases are TGTGCCATCAGTGATGGAGATACGCAGTATTTT.